This T cell receptor (beta chain) originates from a study of beta chain features in type 1 diabetes. cDNA synthesis used the whole RNA isolate, giving expressed TCRB sequences. Repertoires were generated with immunoSEQ multiplex PCR, while TCRdb's copy carries only in-frame clones and drops some. Among under 300,000 clones listed, roughly 8% were seen once. The germline V gene encodes CDR1 GTSNPN and CDR2 SVGIG (reference sequence). The V end was cut by 3 bases, the J end by 2 bases, with 4 bases between. The CDR3 length is 11 residues. A single heparinised blood sample, averaging approximately 0.12 L, was obtained per donor.

The chain employs TRBV30 and TRBJ1-2, with D hard to call. The TCR originated in a young woman in good health. The sample comprised central memory CD4+ T cells from blood. The CDR3 bases are TGTGCCTGGAGCAGCAACTATGGCTACACCTTC. It is translated as CAWSSNYGYTF.